This T cell receptor beta chain was identified during a study of blood T cell repertoires in COVID-19 (dated by TCRdb to 2020 to 2022). Regarding the study in general: The collaborator samples originated in the United States, Italy and Spain and spanned the acute and convalescent phases of COVID-19. The prospective study material was composed of cDNA or gDNA derived from T cells, B-cell-depleted T cells, or PBMCs. Subjects who had been exposed to COVID-19, were actively infected with it, or had recovered from it provided the deeply sampled blood TCRbeta repertoires that made up the dataset. A freely available public database, intended as a resource for researchers studying the immune response to SARS-CoV-2, is where the repertoires were released. The samples were drawn from two sources: the first 160 participants of the ongoing ImmuneRACE study, and 950 to 1,500 subjects contributed by 6 global collaborators. Sample metadata almost always included a de-identified subject ID, COVID-19 status, age in years and sex. Where available, HLA class I and class II types were taken from metadata supplied by the sample provider and were not determined by assay-based typing.

TCRbeta CDR3 regions were amplified from genomic DNA using the immunoSEQ Assay, a bias-controlled multiplex PCR. Regarding the original processing steps: Within the assay, amplification of reference gene primers was used to estimate how many nucleated cells each sample contained. To quantify the absolute abundance of each unique TCRbeta CDR3 rearrangement, sequence reads were collapsed and filtered. For each sample, productive Simpson clonality was calculated as the square root of Simpson's diversity index across productive rearrangements. The table comes from immuneACCESS by way of TCRdb, which keeps in-frame sequences with V and J called. Part of the clones is missing from these tables; in studies checked, under half for an unresolved V gene and the rest for unknown reasons. V, J and clone size reflect that table, while D and trimming were determined from the DNA. The sample table shows around 300,000 clones, and 75% to 90% are seen once. Approximately 0.94% of the sample is taken by the ten largest.

General conclusions and limits of the study: The quantity of clinical and demographic metadata differed by source and by participant and was supplied without curation.

Trimming costs V 4 bases and J 4 bases, and their ends lie 9 bases apart. The CDR3 contains 13 residues, cysteine and phenylalanine counted. CDR3 DNA is the only sequence kept; it has 39 bases, read in frame from the first base. CDR1 and CDR2, per the germline V gene, are SNHLY and FYNNEI. Samples from volunteer blood donors who had recovered from COVID-19 were contributed by a second Seattle source. Collaborating institutions collected whole blood in K2EDTA tubes following their own protocols. For TCRbeta analysis, collaborator samples were shipped as frozen whole blood, as isolated PBMCs, or as DNA extracted from either sample type. As to this clone: Its antigen remains undetermined. No base-level quality is on record; no much larger clone is a single base apart.

Source material: peripheral blood. Recombination joined TRBV2 with TRBJ2-3; the D region possibly corresponds to TRBD1 (5 bases align). This sequence was found in a woman in her thirties or forties who had recovered from COVID-19. The nucleotides are TGTGCCAGCAGTGGCCAGGGTCCAGATACGCAGTATTTT. Protein translation: CASSGQGPDTQYF.